This TCR beta chain was captured in a study of CD8 T cells in Susac syndrome. Study-wide points: TCR sequencing and HLA analysis covered a relatively small number of individuals.

Each multiple sclerosis control was a treatment-naive patient with relapsing-remitting disease that was either stable or active. TEMRA cells were FACS-enriched and CD8+ and CD4+ T cells negatively isolated. Reverse transcription of roughly 0.5 to 1 ug RNA was performed with random hexamers. TCRdb fed the immunoSEQ multiplex PCR reads into MiXCR, producing one record per CDR3 protein. Of 250,000 to 300,000 distinct CDR3 sequences in the sample, around 89% were seen once. Details on this clonotype: Antigen: not known.

Unmatched junction bases numbered 6, after V lost 3 bases and J lost 2 bases. This CDR3 has 14 amino acids. Germline CDR1 is GTSNPN and CDR2 is SVGIG (reference sequence). This clonotype was sampled from a human donor with multiple sclerosis. Sequencing was carried out using CD8+ T cells from PBMCs. This chain connects TRBV30 to TRBJ2-7, with 8 bases lining up with TRBD1. CDR3: CAWSTGGEPYEQYF. The CDR3 DNA reads TGTGCCTGGAGCACAGGGGGAGAACCCTACGAGCAGTACTTC.